This paragraph reports one T cell receptor beta chain. Its antigen is currently unknown. This entry comes from a study of shared clonotypes between healthy human individuals. Overall study findings and caveats: Naive subsets generally had larger estimated richness than memory subsets. A reduction in generation probabilities was seen for non-shared clonotypes relative to those shared by all four donors. Shared clonotypes: roughly 4.5% naive CD4, around 3.5% naive CD8, 2% to 2.5% memory CD4, more than 0.3% memory CD8.

Genomic DNA (from each subset) was split evenly across several immunoSEQ plates. Using immunoSEQ multiplex PCR, the repertoire was profiled, and TCRdb retains in-frame clones only, with some absent. In the table there are about 1 million clones, about 75% of which are singletons. V lost 2 bases, J lost 4 bases, and 7 bases lay in between. The CDR3 loop spans 13 amino acids. Germline V CDR1 and CDR2: SEHNR, FQNEAQ (reference sequence). The genes are TRBV7-9 and TRBJ2-3; no reliable D call. Material for sequencing was memory CD4+ T cells sorted from blood. Sample subset: CD45RA-negative fraction. The sequence was collected from a man between 18 and 29 years old in good health. DNA for the CDR3: TGTGCCAGCAGCTTAACCGGTTCAGATACGCAGTATTTT. This encodes CASSLTGSDTQYF.